This T cell receptor (beta chain) appears in the sequencing data of a study of CD8+ T cells in alopecia areata. Sequencing relied on a cDNA template that was reverse transcribed from extracted RNA. Sequencing used immunoSEQ multiplex PCR; TCRdb keeps in-frame clones, though not all of them. The sample lists more than 85,000 clones, around 44% seen once, with roughly 0.79% in the top ten. Trimming pared 4 bases from V and 7 bases from J, leaving 10 bases between. The CDR3 covers 11 residues. Germline CDR1 and CDR2: DFQATT and SNEGSKA (reference sequence). The sample consisted of CD4+ T cells sorted from blood. The J gene is TRBJ1-2, the V gene TRBV20-1; D remains unclear. The clonotype was recovered from a human donor with alopecia areata. The CDR3 region has the DNA TGCAGTGCTATTGTCCCGGGTGGCTACACCTTC. Its protein product is CSAIVPGGYTF.